This is a list of T cell receptor beta chains from one sample in a study of T cell repertoires in cytomegalovirus infection. One entry per CDR3 protein, called by TCRdb with MiXCR from the reads. The repertoire holds about 890,000 distinct CDR3 sequences, with less than 40% as singletons. Their antigen targets remain unknown. Material: cultured CD8+ T cells from PBMCs, obtained from culture after CMV antigen stimulation. The receptors were gathered from a human donor in good health (CMV status not recorded). Some clones in this sample may be carry-over from other donors' samples. CDR3s include the opening cysteine and the closing phenylalanine or tryptophan. The D gene is left open where the match is weak. Size is stated for part of the rows, as once, few or many counts, or as a class when the clone is expanded.

cdr3_nt: TGTGCCATCAGTGAGCCTCACGTTATGGCAGGGCTGGGCACAGATACGCAGTATTTT; cdr3_aa: CAISEPHVMAGLGTDTQYF; d_call: NA; v_call: TRBV10-3; clone_size: NA; j_call: TRBJ2-3
cdr3_nt: TGTGCCAGTAGTACCCACCTCGGGGGGAGAGACTATGGCTACACCTTC; cdr3_aa: CASSTHLGGRDYGYTF; d_call: NA; v_call: TRBV19; clone_size: NA; j_call: TRBJ1-2
cdr3_nt: TGTGCCAGCAGCTGGGGACAGGGCTTGGGGAACACTGAAGCTTTCTTT; cdr3_aa: CASSWGQGLGNTEAFF; d_call: TRBD1; v_call: TRBV7-9; clone_size: few; j_call: TRBJ1-1
cdr3_nt: TGTGCCAGCAGTTACTCGATAAGTGACAGGGGGGATACGCAGTATTTT; cdr3_aa: CASSYSISDRGDTQYF; d_call: TRBD1; v_call: TRBV6-6; clone_size: NA; j_call: TRBJ2-3
cdr3_nt: TGTGCCAGCAGCTTACTAGCAGGGAGTAGCACAGATACGCAGTATTTT; cdr3_aa: CASSLLAGSSTDTQYF; d_call: NA; v_call: TRBV7-8; clone_size: many; j_call: TRBJ2-3
cdr3_nt: TGTGCCATCAGTGATCCGGCCGGACACCCCTACAATGAGCAGTTCTTC; cdr3_aa: CAISDPAGHPYNEQFF; d_call: NA; v_call: TRBV10-3; clone_size: NA; j_call: TRBJ2-1
cdr3_nt: TGTGCCAGCAGTGATTTAGGGGAGACCCAGTACTTC; cdr3_aa: CASSDLGETQYF; d_call: NA; v_call: TRBV6-1; clone_size: NA; j_call: TRBJ2-5
cdr3_nt: TGTGCCAGCAGCCTAAATATGGGGTTTGGCTACACCTTC; cdr3_aa: CASSLNMGFGYTF; d_call: NA; v_call: TRBV12-3/TRBV12-4; clone_size: NA; j_call: TRBJ1-2
cdr3_nt: TGTGCCAGCAGCGCCCGGGCCCAGAAGAATTCACCCCTCCACTTT; cdr3_aa: CASSARAQKNSPLHF; d_call: NA; v_call: TRBV7-9; clone_size: NA; j_call: TRBJ1-6
cdr3_nt: TGCAGCGTCGATCCCCTCAACAGGGAAATTAATCCGAACACTGAAGCTTTCTTT; cdr3_aa: CSVDPLNREINPNTEAFF; d_call: NA; v_call: TRBV29-1; clone_size: NA; j_call: TRBJ1-1
cdr3_nt: TGTGCCAGCAGCTTCTCTGGGGACAATATATACAATGAGCAGTTCTTC; cdr3_aa: CASSFSGDNIYNEQFF; d_call: NA; v_call: TRBV7-3; clone_size: few; j_call: TRBJ2-1
cdr3_nt: TGCGCCAGCAGCGGGACAGGGGACTTATCCTACAATGAGCAGTTCTTC; cdr3_aa: CASSGTGDLSYNEQFF; d_call: TRBD1; v_call: TRBV5-1; clone_size: NA; j_call: TRBJ2-1
cdr3_nt: TGTGCCAGCAGTTTATTTGTGGGGGGGCCCTACAATGAGCAGTTCTTC; cdr3_aa: CASSLFVGGPYNEQFF; d_call: NA; v_call: TRBV12-3/TRBV12-4; clone_size: NA; j_call: TRBJ2-1
cdr3_nt: TGTGCCAGCAGAGGGACAGGGGCGACGAACACTGAAGCTTTCTTT; cdr3_aa: CASRGTGATNTEAFF; d_call: TRBD1; v_call: TRBV27; clone_size: NA; j_call: TRBJ1-1
cdr3_nt: TGTGCTAGTGGTTTTACAGGGGGCAGCCCTCCGAACACTGAAGCTTTCTTT; cdr3_aa: CASGFTGGSPPNTEAFF; d_call: TRBD1; v_call: TRBV12-5; clone_size: NA; j_call: TRBJ1-1
cdr3_nt: TGTGCCAGCAGTTCAGCAGCTCTGGGGGGCTACACCTTC; cdr3_aa: CASSSAALGGYTF; d_call: NA; v_call: TRBV27; clone_size: NA; j_call: TRBJ1-2
cdr3_nt: TGTGCCAGCAGTTTAGTCGGGGGCTATCAGCCCCAGCATTTT; cdr3_aa: CASSLVGGYQPQHF; d_call: NA; v_call: TRBV12-3/TRBV12-4; clone_size: NA; j_call: TRBJ1-5
cdr3_nt: TGTGCTAGCAGCGCCTCTAGCACAGATACGCAGTATTTT; cdr3_aa: CASSASSTDTQYF; d_call: NA; v_call: TRBV7-7; clone_size: few; j_call: TRBJ2-3
cdr3_nt: TGTGCCAGCAGCTCGCGGGACAGGCGGGATGAAAAACTGTTTTTT; cdr3_aa: CASSSRDRRDEKLFF; d_call: TRBD1; v_call: TRBV7-2; clone_size: NA; j_call: TRBJ1-4
cdr3_nt: TGTGCCAGCAGTGAATGGACAGGGATCGATGAGCAGTTCTTC; cdr3_aa: CASSEWTGIDEQFF; d_call: TRBD1; v_call: TRBV6-1; clone_size: few; j_call: TRBJ2-1
cdr3_nt: TGTGCCAGCAGCTTAGCGGGTACAGGGTGGAGCAATCAGCCCCAGCATTTT; cdr3_aa: CASSLAGTGWSNQPQHF; d_call: NA; v_call: TRBV7-6; clone_size: NA; j_call: TRBJ1-5
cdr3_nt: TGTGCCAGCAGCCTTAGGGACAGGGGTGCCGAGACCCAGTACTTC; cdr3_aa: CASSLRDRGAETQYF; d_call: TRBD1; v_call: TRBV6-6; clone_size: many; j_call: TRBJ2-5
cdr3_nt: TGTGCCAGCAGCCCCCGTTTAGGACAGGGAGGTACCGGGGAGCTGTTTTTT; cdr3_aa: CASSPRLGQGGTGELFF; d_call: TRBD1; v_call: TRBV7-2; clone_size: few; j_call: TRBJ2-2
cdr3_nt: TGTGCCAGCAGCCCCCTCGGACCTAAGGACTATGGCTACACCTTC; cdr3_aa: CASSPLGPKDYGYTF; d_call: NA; v_call: TRBV11-1; clone_size: NA; j_call: TRBJ1-2
cdr3_nt: TGTGCCAGCCAAGCGATTAACACTGAAGCTTTCTTT; cdr3_aa: CASQAINTEAFF; d_call: NA; v_call: TRBV7-6; clone_size: NA; j_call: TRBJ1-1
cdr3_nt: TGTGCCAGCAGCGTAGAGACAGACCTTCGGGCCTATGGCTACACCTTC; cdr3_aa: CASSVETDLRAYGYTF; d_call: NA; v_call: TRBV9; clone_size: NA; j_call: TRBJ1-2
cdr3_nt: TGTGCCAGCAGTTACGGTAGACAGGGTGTGGATGAGCAGTTCTTC; cdr3_aa: CASSYGRQGVDEQFF; d_call: TRBD1; v_call: TRBV6-5; clone_size: NA; j_call: TRBJ2-1
cdr3_nt: TGCGCCAGCAGAGGGTCCGGGACTAGCGGAGCAGATACGCAGTATTTT; cdr3_aa: CASRGSGTSGADTQYF; d_call: TRBD2; v_call: TRBV5-1; clone_size: NA; j_call: TRBJ2-3
cdr3_nt: TGCGCCAGCAGCCAAGATGCGACTAGCGGGTATTACAATGAGCAGTTCTTC; cdr3_aa: CASSQDATSGYYNEQFF; d_call: TRBD2; v_call: TRBV4-1; clone_size: many; j_call: TRBJ2-1
cdr3_nt: TGTACCAGCAGTTTATTCCCAGGGGCGGGGGTCACTGAAGCTTTCTTT; cdr3_aa: CTSSLFPGAGVTEAFF; d_call: NA; v_call: TRBV27; clone_size: NA; j_call: TRBJ1-1
cdr3_nt: TGCGCCAGCAGCCTCCGGGACATGAGGCAAGAGACCCAGTACTTC; cdr3_aa: CASSLRDMRQETQYF; d_call: NA; v_call: TRBV4-1; clone_size: NA; j_call: TRBJ2-5
cdr3_nt: TGTGCCAGCAGTCCCCCCCGAGAATACAATGAGCAGTTCTTC; cdr3_aa: CASSPPREYNEQFF; d_call: NA; v_call: TRBV7-9; clone_size: NA; j_call: TRBJ2-1
cdr3_nt: TGTGCCAGCAGTTTTGGCGGAGCGTACACTGAAGCTTTCTTT; cdr3_aa: CASSFGGAYTEAFF; d_call: NA; v_call: TRBV12-3/TRBV12-4; clone_size: few; j_call: TRBJ1-1
cdr3_nt: TGTGCCAGCAGCTTAAGCTTAGCGGGGGGCCATACGCAGTATTTT; cdr3_aa: CASSLSLAGGHTQYF; d_call: TRBD2; v_call: TRBV7-9; clone_size: NA; j_call: TRBJ2-3
cdr3_nt: TGTGCCAGCAGCTTAGCTGGCGGGCACACAGATACGCAGTATTTT; cdr3_aa: CASSLAGGHTDTQYF; d_call: NA; v_call: TRBV12-3/TRBV12-4; clone_size: many; j_call: TRBJ2-3
cdr3_nt: TGTGCCAGGACACCTAGCACAGCCACCACAGATACGCAGTATTTT; cdr3_aa: CARTPSTATTDTQYF; d_call: NA; v_call: TRBV27; clone_size: NA; j_call: TRBJ2-3
cdr3_nt: TGTGCCAGCAGCAATCCAATCCAGGGAGGGGACTATGGCTACACCTTC; cdr3_aa: CASSNPIQGGDYGYTF; d_call: NA; v_call: TRBV7-9; clone_size: NA; j_call: TRBJ1-2
cdr3_nt: TGTGCCAGCAGCCAAGTGTCAGGGGTGTACAATGAGCAGTTCTTC; cdr3_aa: CASSQVSGVYNEQFF; d_call: NA; v_call: TRBV14; clone_size: few; j_call: TRBJ2-1
cdr3_nt: TGTGCCAGCAGCTTAGGGACTAGCGGGAGATCCTACGAGCAGTACTTC; cdr3_aa: CASSLGTSGRSYEQYF; d_call: TRBD2; v_call: TRBV7-6; clone_size: many; j_call: TRBJ2-7
cdr3_nt: TGTGCCATCAGTGAGTTAAAATATGAGGGAACGAATGAGCAGTTCTTT; cdr3_aa: CAISELKYEGTNEQFF; d_call: NA; v_call: TRBV10-3; clone_size: NA; j_call: TRBJ2-1
cdr3_nt: TGTGCCAGCAGTTTAAAAGAGGGGGCAAGAGGCTACACCTTC; cdr3_aa: CASSLKEGARGYTF; d_call: TRBD1; v_call: TRBV28; clone_size: NA; j_call: TRBJ1-2
cdr3_nt: TGTGCCAGCAGCTTAGGGGACAGCCCTGGCACCTTC; cdr3_aa: CASSLGDSPGTF; d_call: TRBD1; v_call: TRBV7-6; clone_size: NA; j_call: TRBJ1-2
cdr3_nt: TGCGCCAGCAGCCCTTGGGTGGGACAGGGGGTCTACAATGAGCAGTTCTTC; cdr3_aa: CASSPWVGQGVYNEQFF; d_call: TRBD1; v_call: TRBV4-3; clone_size: many; j_call: TRBJ2-1
cdr3_nt: TGTGCCAGCAGTTTCCACCCAGGCAGCGGTTATAATTCACCCCTCCACTTT; cdr3_aa: CASSFHPGSGYNSPLHF; d_call: NA; v_call: TRBV6-2/TRBV6-3; clone_size: NA; j_call: TRBJ1-6
cdr3_nt: TGTGCCAGCAGTTTATGGATAAATCAGCCCCAGCATTTT; cdr3_aa: CASSLWINQPQHF; d_call: NA; v_call: TRBV27; clone_size: NA; j_call: TRBJ1-5
cdr3_nt: TGTGCCAGCACCTTTGGGGGGAATGAGCAGTTCTTC; cdr3_aa: CASTFGGNEQFF; d_call: NA; v_call: TRBV5-4; clone_size: many; j_call: TRBJ2-1
cdr3_nt: TGCGCCAGCAGCCAACCCACAGGGGGCCCCGAAGATAGCAATCAGCCCCAGCATTTT; cdr3_aa: CASSQPTGGPEDSNQPQHF; d_call: TRBD1; v_call: TRBV4-1; clone_size: few; j_call: TRBJ1-5
cdr3_nt: TGTGCCAGTAGTAGAGGGGGCAGGGGCCCTCGCGGGGCTTTCTTT; cdr3_aa: CASSRGGRGPRGAFF; d_call: TRBD1; v_call: TRBV19; clone_size: NA; j_call: TRBJ1-1
cdr3_nt: TGTGCCAGCAGCCCCACTATACGTGCAGATACGCAGTATTTT; cdr3_aa: CASSPTIRADTQYF; d_call: NA; v_call: TRBV6-1; clone_size: many; j_call: TRBJ2-3
cdr3_nt: TGTGCCACCTACCGGGACACCCGCTTAAGGCAGGCTAACTATGGCTACACCTTC; cdr3_aa: CATYRDTRLRQANYGYTF; d_call: NA; v_call: TRBV6-2/TRBV6-3; clone_size: NA; j_call: TRBJ1-2
cdr3_nt: TGTGCCAGCAGCCAAGAGGGAAACTACTTAATTTACAATGAGCAGTTCTTC; cdr3_aa: CASSQEGNYLIYNEQFF; d_call: NA; v_call: TRBV14; clone_size: NA; j_call: TRBJ2-1
cdr3_nt: TGTGCCACCAAGCCTTACCATAACTGGAATGGCTACACCTTC; cdr3_aa: CATKPYHNWNGYTF; d_call: NA; v_call: TRBV19; clone_size: few; j_call: TRBJ1-2
cdr3_nt: TGTGCCAGCAGCTTAGGCCTAAGGGCTAGCGGTTACAATGAGCAGTTCTTC; cdr3_aa: CASSLGLRASGYNEQFF; d_call: TRBD2; v_call: TRBV13; clone_size: NA; j_call: TRBJ2-1